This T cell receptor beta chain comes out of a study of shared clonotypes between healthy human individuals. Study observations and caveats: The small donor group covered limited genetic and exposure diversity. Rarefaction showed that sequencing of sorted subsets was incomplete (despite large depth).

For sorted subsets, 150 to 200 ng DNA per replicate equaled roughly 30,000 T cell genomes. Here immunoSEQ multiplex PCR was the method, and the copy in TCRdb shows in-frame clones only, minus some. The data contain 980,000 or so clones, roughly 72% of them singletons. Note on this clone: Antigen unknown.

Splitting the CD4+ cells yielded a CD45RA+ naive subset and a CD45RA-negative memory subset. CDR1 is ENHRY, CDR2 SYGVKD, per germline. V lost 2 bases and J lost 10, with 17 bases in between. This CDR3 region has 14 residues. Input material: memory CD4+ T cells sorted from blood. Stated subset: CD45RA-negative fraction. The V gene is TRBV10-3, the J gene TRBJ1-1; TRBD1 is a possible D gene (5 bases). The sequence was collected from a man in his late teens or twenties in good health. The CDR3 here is CAISERDGALGAFF. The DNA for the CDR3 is TGTGCCATCAGTGAGAGGGACGGAGCCTTGGGAGCTTTCTTT.